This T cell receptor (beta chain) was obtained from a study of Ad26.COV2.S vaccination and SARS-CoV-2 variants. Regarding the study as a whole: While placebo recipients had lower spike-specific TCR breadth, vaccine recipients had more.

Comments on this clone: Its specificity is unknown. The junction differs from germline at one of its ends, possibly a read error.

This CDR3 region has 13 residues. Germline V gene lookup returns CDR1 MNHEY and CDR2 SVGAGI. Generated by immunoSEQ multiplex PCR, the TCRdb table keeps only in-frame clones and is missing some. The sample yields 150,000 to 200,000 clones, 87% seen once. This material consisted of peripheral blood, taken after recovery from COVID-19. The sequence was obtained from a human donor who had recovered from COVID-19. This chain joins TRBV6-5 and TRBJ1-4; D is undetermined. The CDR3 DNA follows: TGTGCCAGCAGTTACTCGATGCCCAGAGTCCTGATTTTT. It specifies CASSYSMPRVLIF.